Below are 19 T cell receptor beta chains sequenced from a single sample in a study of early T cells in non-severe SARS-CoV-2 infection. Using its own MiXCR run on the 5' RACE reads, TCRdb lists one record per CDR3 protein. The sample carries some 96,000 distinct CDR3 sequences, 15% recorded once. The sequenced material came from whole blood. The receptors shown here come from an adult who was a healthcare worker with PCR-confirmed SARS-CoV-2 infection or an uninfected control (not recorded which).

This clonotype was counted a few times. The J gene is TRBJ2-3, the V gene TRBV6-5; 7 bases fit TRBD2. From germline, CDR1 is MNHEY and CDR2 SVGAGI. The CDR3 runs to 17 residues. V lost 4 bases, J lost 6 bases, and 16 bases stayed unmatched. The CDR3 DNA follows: TGTGCCAGCAGTTTCACACCACTAGCGTTAACCCCCGATACGCAGTATTTT. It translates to CASSFTPLALTPDTQYF.

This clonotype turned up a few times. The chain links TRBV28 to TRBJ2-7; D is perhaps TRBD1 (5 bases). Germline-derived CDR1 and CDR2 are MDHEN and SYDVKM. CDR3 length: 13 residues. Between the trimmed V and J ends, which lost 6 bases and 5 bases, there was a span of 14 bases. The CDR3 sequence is CASRPGYLNEQYF. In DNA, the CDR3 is TGTGCCAGCAGACCAGGGTACCTGAACGAGCAGTACTTC.

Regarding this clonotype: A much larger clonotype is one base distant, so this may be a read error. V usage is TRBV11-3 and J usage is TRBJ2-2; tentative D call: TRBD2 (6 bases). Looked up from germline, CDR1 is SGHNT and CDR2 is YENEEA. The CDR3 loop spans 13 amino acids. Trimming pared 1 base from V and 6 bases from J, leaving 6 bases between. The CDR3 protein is CASSLAGAGELFF. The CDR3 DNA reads TGTGCCAGCAGCTTAGCGGGGGCCGGGGAGCTGTTTTTT. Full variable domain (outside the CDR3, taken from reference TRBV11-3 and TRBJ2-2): EAGVVQSPRYKIIEKKQPVAFWCNPISGHNTLYWYLQNLGQGPELLIRYENEEAVDDSQLPKDRFSAERLKGVDSTLKIQPAELGDSAVYLCASSLAGAGELFFGEGSRLTVL.

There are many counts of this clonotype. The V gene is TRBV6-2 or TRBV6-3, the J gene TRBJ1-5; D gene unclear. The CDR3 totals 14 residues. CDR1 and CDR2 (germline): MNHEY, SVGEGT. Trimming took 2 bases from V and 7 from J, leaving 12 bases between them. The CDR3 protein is CASSYLGIGQPQHF. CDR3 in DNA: TGTGCCAGCAGTTACCTGGGGATAGGGCAGCCCCAGCATTTT.

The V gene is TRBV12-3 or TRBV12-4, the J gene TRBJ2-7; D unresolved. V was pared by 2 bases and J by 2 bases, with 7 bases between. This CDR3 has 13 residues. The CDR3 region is CASSLRSAYEQYF. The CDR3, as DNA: TGTGCCAGCAGTTTAAGGTCAGCCTACGAGCAGTACTTC.

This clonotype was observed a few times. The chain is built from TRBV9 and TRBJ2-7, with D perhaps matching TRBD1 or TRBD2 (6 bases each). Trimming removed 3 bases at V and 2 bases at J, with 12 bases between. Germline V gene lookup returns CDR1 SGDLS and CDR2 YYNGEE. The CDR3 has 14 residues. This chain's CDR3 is CASSARDNPYEQYF. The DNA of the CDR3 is TGTGCCAGCAGCGCGCGGGACAACCCCTACGAGCAGTACTTC.

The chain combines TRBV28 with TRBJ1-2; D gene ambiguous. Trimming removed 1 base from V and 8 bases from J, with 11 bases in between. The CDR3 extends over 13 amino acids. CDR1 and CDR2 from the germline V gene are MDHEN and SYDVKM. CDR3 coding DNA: TGTGCCAGCAGTTTATACCCGGTGGGGGGCTACACCTTC. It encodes CASSLYPVGGYTF.

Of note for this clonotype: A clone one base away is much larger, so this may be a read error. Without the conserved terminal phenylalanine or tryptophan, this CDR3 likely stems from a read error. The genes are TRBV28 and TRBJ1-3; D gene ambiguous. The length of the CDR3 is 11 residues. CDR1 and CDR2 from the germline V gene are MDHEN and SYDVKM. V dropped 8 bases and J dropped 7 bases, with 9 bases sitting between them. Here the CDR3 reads CASELRNTIYL. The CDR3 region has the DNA TGTGCCAGCGAGCTGAGGAACACCATATATTTA.

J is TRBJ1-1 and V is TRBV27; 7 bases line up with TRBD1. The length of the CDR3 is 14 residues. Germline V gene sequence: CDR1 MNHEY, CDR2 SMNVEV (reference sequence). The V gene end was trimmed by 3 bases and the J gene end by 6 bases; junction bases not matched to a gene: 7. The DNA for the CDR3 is TGTGCCAGCAGTTTTTTAGGGGGCAACGCTGAAGCTTTCTTT. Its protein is CASSFLGGNAEAFF.

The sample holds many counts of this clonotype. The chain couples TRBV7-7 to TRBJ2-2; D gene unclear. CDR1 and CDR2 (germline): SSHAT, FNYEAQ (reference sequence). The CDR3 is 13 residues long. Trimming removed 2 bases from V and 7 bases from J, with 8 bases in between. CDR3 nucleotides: TGTGCCAGCAGCTTAATAAGTGGCGGGGAGCTGTTTTTT. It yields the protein CASSLISGGELFF.

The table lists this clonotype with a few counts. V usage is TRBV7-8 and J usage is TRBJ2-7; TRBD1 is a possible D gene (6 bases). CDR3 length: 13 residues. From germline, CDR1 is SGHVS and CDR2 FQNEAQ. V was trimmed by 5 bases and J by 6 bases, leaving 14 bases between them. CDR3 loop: CASSRDRSGEQYF. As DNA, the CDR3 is TGTGCCAGCAGCCGAGACAGGAGCGGCGAGCAGTACTTC. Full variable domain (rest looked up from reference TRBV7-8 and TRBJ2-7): GAGVSQSPRYKVAKRGQDVALRCDPISGHVSLFWYQQALGQGPEFLTYFQNEAQLDKSGLPSDRFFAERPEGSVSTLKIQRTQQEDSAVYLCASSRDRSGEQYFGPGTRLTVT.

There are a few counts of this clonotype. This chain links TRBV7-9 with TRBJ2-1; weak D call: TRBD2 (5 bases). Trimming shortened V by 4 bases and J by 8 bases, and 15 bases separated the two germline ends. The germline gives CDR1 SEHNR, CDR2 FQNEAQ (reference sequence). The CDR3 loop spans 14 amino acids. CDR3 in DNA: TGTGCCAGCAGCTCCCGGGCGGGTTACGATGAGCAGTTCTTC. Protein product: CASSSRAGYDEQFF.

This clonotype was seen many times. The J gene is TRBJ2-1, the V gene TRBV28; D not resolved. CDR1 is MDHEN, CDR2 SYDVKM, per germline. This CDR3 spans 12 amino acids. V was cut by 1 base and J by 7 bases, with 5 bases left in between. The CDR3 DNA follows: TGTGCCAGCAGTTTATTTGAGAATGAGCAGTTCTTC. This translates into CASSLFENEQFF.

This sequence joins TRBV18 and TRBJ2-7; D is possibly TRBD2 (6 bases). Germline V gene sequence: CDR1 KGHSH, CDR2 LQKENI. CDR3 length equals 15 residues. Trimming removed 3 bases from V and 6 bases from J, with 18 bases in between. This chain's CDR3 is CASSPSSQGRSEQYF. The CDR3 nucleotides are TGTGCCAGCTCACCGTCTTCTCAAGGGAGGTCCGAGCAGTACTTC. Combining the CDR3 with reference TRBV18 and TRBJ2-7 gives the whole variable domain NAGVMQNPRHLVRRRGQEARLRCSPMKGHSHVYWYRQLPEEGLKFMVYLQKENIIDESGMPKERFSAEFPKEGPSILRIQQVVRGDSAAYFCASSPSSQGRSEQYFGPGTRLTVT.

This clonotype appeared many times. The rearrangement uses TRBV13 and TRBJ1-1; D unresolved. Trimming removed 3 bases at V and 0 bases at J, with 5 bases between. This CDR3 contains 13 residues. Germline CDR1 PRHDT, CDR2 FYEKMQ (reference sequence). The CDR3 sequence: CASSLGVNTEAFF. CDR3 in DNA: TGTGCCAGCAGCTTGGGAGTGAACACTGAAGCTTTCTTT.

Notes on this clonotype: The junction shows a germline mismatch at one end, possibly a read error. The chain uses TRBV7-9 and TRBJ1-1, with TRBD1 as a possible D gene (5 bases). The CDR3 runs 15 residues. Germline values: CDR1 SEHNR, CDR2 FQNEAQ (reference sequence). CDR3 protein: CVSSRNAGLGTEAFF. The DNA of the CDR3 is TGTGTCAGCAGCCGAAACGCGGGGCTGGGCACTGAAGCTTTCTTT.

The DNA of the CDR3 is TGTGCCAGCAGTTTACGGGAGAGACGGTACTTC. It yields the protein CASSLRERRYF. The chain combines TRBV12-3 or TRBV12-4 with TRBJ2-7; D might be TRBD2 (6 bases). There are 11 residues in the CDR3. V gave up 2 bases and J gave up 12 bases, with 11 bases separating them.

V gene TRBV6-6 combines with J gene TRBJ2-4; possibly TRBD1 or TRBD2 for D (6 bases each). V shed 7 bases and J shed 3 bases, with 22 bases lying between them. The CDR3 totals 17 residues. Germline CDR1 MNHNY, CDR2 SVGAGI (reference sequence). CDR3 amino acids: CASIVGNGGAGKNIQYF. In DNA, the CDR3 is TGTGCCAGCATAGTCGGGAACGGGGGCGCTGGCAAAAACATTCAGTACTTC.

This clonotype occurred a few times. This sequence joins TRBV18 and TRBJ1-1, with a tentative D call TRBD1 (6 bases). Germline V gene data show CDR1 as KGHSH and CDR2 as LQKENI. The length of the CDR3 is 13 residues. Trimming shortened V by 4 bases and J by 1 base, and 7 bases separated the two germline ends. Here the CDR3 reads CASSRQANTEAFF. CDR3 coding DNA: TGTGCCAGCTCACGACAGGCGAACACTGAAGCTTTCTTT. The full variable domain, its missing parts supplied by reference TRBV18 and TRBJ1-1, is NAGVMQNPRHLVRRRGQEARLRCSPMKGHSHVYWYRQLPEEGLKFMVYLQKENIIDESGMPKERFSAEFPKEGPSILRIQQVVRGDSAAYFCASSRQANTEAFFGQGTRLTVV.